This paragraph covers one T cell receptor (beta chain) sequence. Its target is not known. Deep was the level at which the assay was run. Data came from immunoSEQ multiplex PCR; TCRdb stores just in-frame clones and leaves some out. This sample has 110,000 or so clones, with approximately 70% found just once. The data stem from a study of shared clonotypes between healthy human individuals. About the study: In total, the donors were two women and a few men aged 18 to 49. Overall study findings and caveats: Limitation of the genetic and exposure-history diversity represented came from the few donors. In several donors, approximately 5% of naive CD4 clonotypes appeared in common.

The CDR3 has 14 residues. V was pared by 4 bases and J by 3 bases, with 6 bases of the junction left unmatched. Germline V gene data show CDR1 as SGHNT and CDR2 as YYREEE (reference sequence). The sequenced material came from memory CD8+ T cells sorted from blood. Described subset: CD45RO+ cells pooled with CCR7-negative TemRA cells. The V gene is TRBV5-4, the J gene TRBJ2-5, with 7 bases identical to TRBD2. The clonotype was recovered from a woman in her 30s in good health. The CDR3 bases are TGTGCCAGCAGCGCCCTGGCGGGAGAAGAGACCCAGTACTTC. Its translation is CASSALAGEETQYF. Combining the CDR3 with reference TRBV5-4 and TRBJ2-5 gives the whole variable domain ETGVTQSPTHLIKTRGQQVTLRCSSQSGHNTVSWYQQALGQGPQFIFQYYREEENGRGNFPPRFSGLQFPNYSSELNVNALELDDSALYLCASSALAGEETQYFGPGTRLLVL.